Listed below are T cell receptor beta chains from one sample, sequenced in a study of blood T cell repertoires in COVID-19. Repertoires were generated with immunoSEQ multiplex PCR, while TCRdb's copy carries only in-frame clones and drops some. The sample comprises some 400,000 clones, about 87% of which are singletons, and roughly 2.1% rests with the top ten. Sequenced: peripheral blood. These receptors came from a woman in her sixties or seventies with COVID-19, enrolled during active disease. Both conserved end residues are part of each CDR3. A D gene is named only where the DNA matches it firmly. Not all rows give a size; the values are once, few, many and, for expanded clones, a class.

cdr3_length: 11; v_call: TRBV7-6; clone_size: once; j_call: TRBJ1-2; d_call: .; cdr3_aa: CASSLTQTYTF; cdr3_nt: TGTGCCAGCAGCCTCACCCAAACATACACCTTC
cdr3_length: 18; v_call: TRBV3-1/TRBV3-2; clone_size: .; j_call: TRBJ2-3; d_call: .; cdr3_aa: CASSQGNRDFSDTDTQYF; cdr3_nt: TGTGCCAGCAGCCAAGGGAACCGGGATTTCTCGGACACAGATACGCAGTATTTT
cdr3_length: 18; v_call: TRBV27; clone_size: .; j_call: TRBJ2-1; d_call: TRBD1; cdr3_aa: CASSPFGTGLQPGDEQFF; cdr3_nt: TGTGCCAGCAGTCCATTCGGGACAGGGCTACAGCCCGGCGATGAGCAGTTCTTC
cdr3_length: 13; v_call: TRBV5-1; clone_size: .; j_call: TRBJ1-1; d_call: .; cdr3_aa: CASMGLLNTEAFF; cdr3_nt: TGCGCCAGCATGGGCCTCCTGAACACTGAAGCTTTCTTT
cdr3_length: 13; v_call: TRBV11-2; clone_size: .; j_call: TRBJ1-1; d_call: .; cdr3_aa: CASSSAPQGSAFF; cdr3_nt: TGTGCCAGCAGCTCCGCGCCACAGGGTTCTGCTTTCTTT
cdr3_length: 13; v_call: TRBV15; clone_size: .; j_call: TRBJ1-2; d_call: .; cdr3_aa: CATSGGRFYGYTF; cdr3_nt: TGTGCCACCAGCGGTGGCAGATTCTATGGCTACACCTTC
cdr3_length: 11; v_call: TRBV3-1/TRBV3-2; clone_size: .; j_call: TRBJ2-7; d_call: TRBD1; cdr3_aa: CASSQGDRVYF; cdr3_nt: TGTGCCAGCAGCCAAGGGGACAGGGTGTACTTC
cdr3_length: 14; v_call: TRBV5-1; clone_size: .; j_call: TRBJ2-6; d_call: .; cdr3_aa: CASRVSSGANVLTF; cdr3_nt: TGCGCCAGCAGAGTTAGCTCTGGGGCCAACGTCCTGACTTTC
cdr3_length: 14; v_call: TRBV5-1; clone_size: .; j_call: TRBJ2-3; d_call: .; cdr3_aa: CASRLDYNTDTQYF; cdr3_nt: TGCGCCAGCAGACTAGACTATAACACAGATACGCAGTATTTT
cdr3_length: 14; v_call: TRBV7-3; clone_size: few; j_call: TRBJ2-1; d_call: TRBD2; cdr3_aa: CASSSGGAKNEQFF; cdr3_nt: TGTGCCAGCAGCTCCGGGGGGGCCAAGAATGAGCAGTTCTTC
cdr3_length: 15; v_call: TRBV19; clone_size: .; j_call: TRBJ1-6; d_call: .; cdr3_aa: CASIQQGSRNSPLHF; cdr3_nt: TGTGCCAGTATCCAACAGGGATCAAGGAATTCACCCCTCCACTTT
cdr3_length: 11; v_call: TRBV20-1; clone_size: .; j_call: TRBJ2-5; d_call: .; cdr3_aa: CSVRQQETQYF; cdr3_nt: TGCAGTGTCAGACAGCAAGAGACCCAGTACTTC
cdr3_length: 15; v_call: TRBV6-5; clone_size: .; j_call: TRBJ1-2; d_call: .; cdr3_aa: CASSRGAPGGYGYTF; cdr3_nt: TGTGCCAGCAGCAGGGGCGCCCCGGGGGGGTATGGCTACACCTTC
cdr3_length: 14; v_call: TRBV6-1; clone_size: .; j_call: TRBJ2-7; d_call: .; cdr3_aa: CASSEVPSAREQYF; cdr3_nt: TGTGCCAGCAGTGAAGTTCCAAGTGCGAGGGAGCAGTACTTC
cdr3_length: 15; v_call: TRBV14; clone_size: once; j_call: TRBJ2-2; d_call: TRBD2; cdr3_aa: CASSQLAGNTGELFF; cdr3_nt: TGTGCCAGCAGCCAACTAGCGGGGAACACCGGGGAGCTGTTTTTT
cdr3_length: 13; v_call: TRBV29-1; clone_size: .; j_call: TRBJ1-1; d_call: .; cdr3_aa: CSVPAAMNTEAFF; cdr3_nt: TGCAGCGTGCCCGCGGCCATGAACACTGAAGCTTTCTTT
cdr3_length: 16; v_call: TRBV4-1; clone_size: many; j_call: TRBJ1-6; d_call: .; cdr3_aa: CASSLTGTSYNSPLHF; cdr3_nt: TGCGCCAGCAGCCTAACAGGAACCTCCTATAATTCACCCCTCCACTTT
cdr3_length: 16; v_call: TRBV7-2; clone_size: .; j_call: TRBJ2-7; d_call: TRBD2; cdr3_aa: CASSLGGGGAPYEQYF; cdr3_nt: TGTGCCAGCAGCTTAGGAGGCGGGGGGGCTCCCTACGAGCAGTACTTC